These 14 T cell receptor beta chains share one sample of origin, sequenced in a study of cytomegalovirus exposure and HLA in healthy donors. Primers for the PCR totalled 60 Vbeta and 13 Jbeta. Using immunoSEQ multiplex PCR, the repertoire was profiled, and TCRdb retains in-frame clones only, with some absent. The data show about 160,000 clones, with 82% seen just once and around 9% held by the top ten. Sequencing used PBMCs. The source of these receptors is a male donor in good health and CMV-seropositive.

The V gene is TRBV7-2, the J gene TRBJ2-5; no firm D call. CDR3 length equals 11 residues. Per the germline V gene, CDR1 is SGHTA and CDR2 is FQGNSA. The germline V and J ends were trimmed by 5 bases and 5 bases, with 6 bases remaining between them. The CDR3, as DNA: TGTGCCAGCAGCCAGAGGGAGACCCAGTACTTC. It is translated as CASSQRETQYF.

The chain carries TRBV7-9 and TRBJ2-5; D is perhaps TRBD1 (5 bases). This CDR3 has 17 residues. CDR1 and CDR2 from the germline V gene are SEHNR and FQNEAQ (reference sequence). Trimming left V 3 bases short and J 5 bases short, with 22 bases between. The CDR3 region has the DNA TGTGCCAGCAGCTTTAACCCCCCAGGGAAGAACAGGGAGACCCAGTACTTC. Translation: CASSFNPPGKNRETQYF.

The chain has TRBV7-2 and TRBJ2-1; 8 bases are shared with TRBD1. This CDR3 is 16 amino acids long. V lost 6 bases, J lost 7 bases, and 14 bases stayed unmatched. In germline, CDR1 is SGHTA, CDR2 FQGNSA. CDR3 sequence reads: CASRLAGRGPLNEQFF. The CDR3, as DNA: TGTGCCAGCAGGCTGGCGGGCAGGGGGCCGCTGAATGAGCAGTTCTTC.

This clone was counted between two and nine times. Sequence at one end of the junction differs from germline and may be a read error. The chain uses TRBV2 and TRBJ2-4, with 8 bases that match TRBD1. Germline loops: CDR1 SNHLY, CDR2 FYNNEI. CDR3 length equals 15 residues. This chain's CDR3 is CASRADRGGGNSQYF. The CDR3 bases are TGTGCCAGCAGGGCCGACAGGGGTGGAGGAAACAGTCAGTACTTC.

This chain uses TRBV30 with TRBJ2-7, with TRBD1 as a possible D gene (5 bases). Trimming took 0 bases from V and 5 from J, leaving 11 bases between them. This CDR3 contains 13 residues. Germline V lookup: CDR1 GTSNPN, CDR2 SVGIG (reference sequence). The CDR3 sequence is CAWSVQAGNEQYF. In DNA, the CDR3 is TGTGCCTGGAGTGTACAGGCAGGGAACGAGCAGTACTTC.

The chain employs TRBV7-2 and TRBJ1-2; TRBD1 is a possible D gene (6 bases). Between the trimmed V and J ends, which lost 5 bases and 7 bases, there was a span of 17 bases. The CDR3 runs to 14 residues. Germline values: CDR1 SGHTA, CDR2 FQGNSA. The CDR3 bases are TGTGCCAGCAGCGAGACAGGCGCTAGGGCTGGCTACACCTTC. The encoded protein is CASSETGARAGYTF.

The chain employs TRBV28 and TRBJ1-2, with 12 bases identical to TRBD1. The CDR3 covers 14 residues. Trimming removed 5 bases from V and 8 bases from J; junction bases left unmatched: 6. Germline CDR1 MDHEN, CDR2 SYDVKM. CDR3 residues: CASSVGQGAGGYTF. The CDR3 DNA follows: TGTGCCAGCAGTGTGGGACAGGGGGCCGGGGGCTACACCTTC.

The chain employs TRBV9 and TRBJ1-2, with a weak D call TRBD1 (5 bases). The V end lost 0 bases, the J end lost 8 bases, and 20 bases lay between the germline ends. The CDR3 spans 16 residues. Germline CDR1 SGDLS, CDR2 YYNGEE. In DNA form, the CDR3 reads TGTGCCAGCAGCGTAGCTAAGGACAACCAACCGGAAGGCTACACCTTC. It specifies CASSVAKDNQPEGYTF.

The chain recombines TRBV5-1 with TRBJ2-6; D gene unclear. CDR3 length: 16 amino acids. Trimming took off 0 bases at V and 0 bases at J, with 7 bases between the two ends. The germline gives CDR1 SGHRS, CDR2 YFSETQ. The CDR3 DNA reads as TGCGCCAGCAGCTTGGAACAGTTCTCTGGGGCCAACGTCCTGACTTTC. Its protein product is CASSLEQFSGANVLTF.

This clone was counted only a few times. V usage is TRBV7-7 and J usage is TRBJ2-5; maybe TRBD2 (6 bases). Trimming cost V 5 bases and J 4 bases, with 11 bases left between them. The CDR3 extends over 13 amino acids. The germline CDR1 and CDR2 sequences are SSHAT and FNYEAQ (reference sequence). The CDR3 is CASSPGLRETQYF. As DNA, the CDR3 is TGTGCCAGCAGCCCGGGACTTAGAGAGACCCAGTACTTC.

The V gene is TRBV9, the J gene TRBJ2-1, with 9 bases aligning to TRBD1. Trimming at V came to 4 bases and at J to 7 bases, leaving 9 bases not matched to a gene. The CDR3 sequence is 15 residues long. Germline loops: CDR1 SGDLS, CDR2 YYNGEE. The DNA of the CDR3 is TGTGCCAGCAGCACCAGGACAGGGGTTTTGAATGAGCAGTTCTTC. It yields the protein CASSTRTGVLNEQFF.

CDR3 loop: CASSLLNTEAFF. The CDR3 coding sequence is TGTGCCAGCAGTTTATTAAACACTGAAGCTTTCTTT. The V call is TRBV28, the J call TRBJ1-1; no clear D gene. CDR1 MDHEN and CDR2 SYDVKM come from the germline V gene. The V end was cut by 1 base, the J end by 2 bases, with 2 bases between. This CDR3 contains 12 residues.

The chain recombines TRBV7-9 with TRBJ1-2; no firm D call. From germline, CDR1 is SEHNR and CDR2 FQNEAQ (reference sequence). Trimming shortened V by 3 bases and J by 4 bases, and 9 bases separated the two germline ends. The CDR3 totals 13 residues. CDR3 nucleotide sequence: TGTGCCAGCAGCTTCGAGGATAGCTATGGCTACACCTTC. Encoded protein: CASSFEDSYGYTF.

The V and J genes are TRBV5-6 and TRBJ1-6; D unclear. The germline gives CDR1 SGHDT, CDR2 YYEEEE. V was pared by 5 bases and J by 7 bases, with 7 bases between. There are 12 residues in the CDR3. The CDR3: CASRMGNSPLHF. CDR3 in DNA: TGTGCCAGCAGAATGGGCAATTCACCCCTCCACTTT.